The 20 T cell receptor beta chains below were found in one sample sequenced in a study of T cells in Graves' hyperthyroidism and ophthalmopathy. Researchers amplified the TCR beta CDR3 regions from RNA transcripts. HTBI primers were used for first-round RT-PCR of the TCR CDR3. TCRdb called the multiplex PCR reads again in MiXCR, with one record for every CDR3 protein. In the table there are roughly 500,000 distinct CDR3 sequences, 40% to 55% of which are singletons. Sequencing was carried out using peripheral blood or thyroid tissue (not recorded which). These receptors were obtained from an adult woman with Graves' disease, either hyperthyroidism or ophthalmopathy (not recorded which).

The chain is built from TRBV29-1 and TRBJ1-5; D may be TRBD1 (6 bases). The CDR3 extends over 13 amino acids. Germline loops: CDR1 SQVTM, CDR2 ANQGSEA. Between the trimmed V and J ends, which lost 6 bases and 5 bases, there was a span of 14 bases. The CDR3 reads CSVERGADQPQHF. The CDR3 nucleotides read TGCAGCGTCGAGCGGGGGGCCGATCAGCCCCAGCATTTT.

The rearrangement uses TRBV10-3 and TRBJ2-6; 7 nucleotides line up with TRBD2. Losses at the gene ends were 5 bases for V and 3 bases for J; bases not matched to a gene: 4. The germline V gene encodes CDR1 ENHRY and CDR2 SYGVKD. The CDR3 contains 15 residues. The CDR3 DNA sequence: TGTGCCATCAGTAGCGGGGATGGTGGGGCCAACGTCCTGACTTTC. It is translated as CAISSGDGGANVLTF.

This clonotype came up many times. The chain recombines TRBV19 with TRBJ1-6; D is ambiguous. The V gene's germline CDR1 is LNHDA and CDR2 SQIVND (reference sequence). Trimming removed 6 bases at V and 8 bases at J, with 11 bases between. The CDR3 extends over 13 amino acids. CDR3 loop: CASSVNADSPLHF. The CDR3 coding sequence is TGTGCCAGTAGCGTAAACGCGGATTCACCCCTCCACTTT.

This clonotype was recorded many times. The chain uses TRBV10-3 and TRBJ1-1; no clear D gene. The CDR3 has 15 residues. Germline CDR1 ENHRY, CDR2 SYGVKD. Trimming cost V 3 bases and J 6 bases, with 17 bases left between them. The CDR3 nucleotides read TGTGCCATCAGTGACCAAAACAGTAGGTCCGCTGAAGCTTTCTTT. It translates to CAISDQNSRSAEAFF.

The chain employs TRBV24-1 and TRBJ1-1; D may be TRBD1 (5 bases). CDR3 length: 16 residues. The ends were cut back, 3 bases at V and 5 bases at J, with 18 bases in the middle. Germline V gene lookup returns CDR1 KGHDR and CDR2 SFDVKD. CDR3 region: CATSDSARQGWTEAFF. The CDR3 DNA follows: TGTGCCACCAGTGATAGTGCCCGGCAGGGTTGGACTGAAGCTTTCTTT.

The chain recombines TRBV20-1 with TRBJ2-7; TRBD1 aligns across 9 bases. Unmatched junction bases numbered 10, after V lost 1 base and J lost 3 bases. CDR3 length: 16 residues. Germline assignment: CDR1 DFQATT and CDR2 SNEGSKA (reference sequence). Here the CDR3 reads CSARAPGQGEVYEQYF. In DNA, the CDR3 is TGCAGTGCTAGAGCCCCGGGACAGGGCGAAGTCTACGAGCAGTACTTC.

This clonotype was counted ten times or more. The J gene is TRBJ2-5, the V gene TRBV7-2, with unresolved D. The germline V gene has CDR1 SGHTA and CDR2 FQGNSA. V was pared by 1 base and J by 0 bases, with 3 bases between. The CDR3 contains 13 residues. The CDR3 DNA reads as TGTGCCAGCAGCTTAGATAACCAAGAGACCCAGTACTTC. Translation gives CASSLDNQETQYF.

The V gene is TRBV7-3, the J gene TRBJ1-6; D is perhaps TRBD1 (6 bases). The CDR3 consists of 16 residues. Germline V gene lookup returns CDR1 SGHTA and CDR2 FQGTGA. Trimming shortened V by 5 bases and J by 9 bases, and 20 bases separated the two germline ends. CDR3 residues: CASSPSGPGGLSPLHF. In DNA, the CDR3 is TGTGCCAGCAGCCCCTCCGGGCCTGGGGGCCTTTCACCCCTCCACTTT.

This chain connects TRBV25-1 to TRBJ2-5; perhaps D is TRBD1 or TRBD2 (5 bases each). Germline V gene sequence: CDR1 MGHDK, CDR2 SYGVNS. The CDR3 sequence is 16 residues long. With 1 base removed from V and 5 bases from J, the gap between germline ends came to 17 bases. Here the CDR3 reads CASSESGTVKEETQYF. As DNA, the CDR3 is TGTGCCAGCAGTGAATCGGGGACGGTTAAGGAGGAGACCCAGTACTTC. The full variable domain, with the rest looked up from reference TRBV25-1 and TRBJ2-5, is EADIYQTPRYLVIGTGKKITLECSQTMGHDKMYWYQQDPGMELHLIHYSYGVNSTEKGDLSSESTVSRIRTEHFPLTLESARPSHTSQYLCASSESGTVKEETQYFGPGTRLLVL.

Points on this clonotype: This may be a read error: a much more frequent sequence differs by one nucleotide. The chain recombines TRBV6-4 with TRBJ1-1, with a tentative D call TRBD1 (5 bases). Looked up from germline, CDR1 is MRHNA and CDR2 is SNTAGT. The V end lost 5 bases, the J end lost 0 bases, and 13 bases lay between the germline ends. The CDR3 is 15 residues long. The CDR3: CASSRGDWMNTEAFF. The CDR3 coding sequence is TGTGCCAGCAGTCGGGGGGACTGGATGAACACTGAAGCTTTCTTT.

Many counts were recorded for this clonotype. This sequence joins TRBV20-1 and TRBJ2-7; possible D gene TRBD2, 5 bases. The CDR3 covers 12 residues. The V gene lost 7 bases and the J gene lost 2 bases, with 12 bases spanning the gap. Germline loops: CDR1 DFQATT, CDR2 SNEGSKA (reference sequence). In DNA, the CDR3 is TGCAGTGTTAGGCCCGGGACCTACGAGCAGTACTTC. This encodes CSVRPGTYEQYF.

The chain combines TRBV5-1 with TRBJ1-1; possibly TRBD1 for D (6 bases). Germline CDR1 and CDR2: SGHRS and YFSETQ. CDR3 length: 14 residues. V lost 2 bases, J lost 3 bases, and 11 bases lay in between. The CDR3 DNA follows: TGCGCCAGCAGCTTACAGGGAGAGGACACTGAAGCTTTCTTT. This gives the protein CASSLQGEDTEAFF.

This clonotype came up many times. This chain uses TRBV5-6 with TRBJ1-2; D not certain. CDR3 length: 15 residues. V shed 0 bases and J shed 2 bases, with 11 bases lying between them. Germline assignment: CDR1 SGHDT and CDR2 YYEEEE. The CDR3 loop reads CASSLGELMNYGYTF. CDR3 in DNA: TGTGCCAGCAGCTTGGGGGAACTCATGAACTATGGCTACACCTTC.

This clonotype showed up just a few times. The chain links TRBV9 to TRBJ2-7, with D possibly being TRBD1 (5 bases). This CDR3 has 12 residues. Between the trimmed V and J ends, which lost 3 bases and 6 bases, there was a span of 10 bases. From germline, CDR1 is SGDLS and CDR2 YYNGEE. The CDR3 protein is CASSDPGLEQYF. The DNA of the CDR3 is TGTGCCAGCAGCGACCCAGGGCTCGAGCAGTACTTC. Looking up the rest from reference TRBV9 and TRBJ2-7 gives the full variable domain: DSGVTQTPKHLITATGQRVTLRCSPRSGDLSVYWYQQSLDQGLQFLIQYYNGEERAKGNILERFSAQQFPDLHSELNLSSLELGDSALYFCASSDPGLEQYFGPGTRLTVT.

This chain joins TRBV7-3 and TRBJ2-7; 7 bases agree with TRBD1. The germline V gene encodes CDR1 SGHTA and CDR2 FQGTGA. This CDR3 region has 20 residues. After removal of 7 bases from V and 3 bases from J, the junction contained 27 bases not matched to a gene. The CDR3 nucleotides read TGTGCCAGCAATACCGGGACAGCCAGCAGTTCGTACAGGGGTGACTACGAGCAGTACTTC. Its protein is CASNTGTASSSYRGDYEQYF.

This clonotype showed up just once. The chain employs TRBV29-1 and TRBJ2-2; 7 bases fit TRBD2. Trimming cost V 4 bases and J 11 bases; bases outside gene matches: 10. The V gene's germline CDR1 is SQVTM and CDR2 ANQGSEA. This CDR3 spans 13 amino acids. The CDR3 DNA is TGCAGCGTTGGGCGGGAGTACTCCTACGAGCTGTTTTTT. This translates into CSVGREYSYELFF.

Ten or more counts support this clonotype. The chain is built from TRBV6-1 and TRBJ1-6; TRBD1 might be the D (5 bases). Per the germline V gene, CDR1 is MNHNS and CDR2 is SASEGT. The CDR3 extends over 13 amino acids. Trimming shortened V by 8 bases and J by 3 bases, and 8 bases separated the two germline ends. The CDR3 protein is CASDSHYNSPLHF. As DNA, the CDR3 is TGTGCCAGCGACAGCCACTATAATTCACCCCTCCACTTT.

Written as DNA, the CDR3 is TGCGCCAGCAGCCCGACTGAGCCGAGGGACAACGTCCTGACTTTC. This sequence encodes CASSPTEPRDNVLTF. The rearrangement joins TRBV5-1 to TRBJ2-6, with TRBD2 as a possible D gene (5 bases). The CDR3 sequence is 15 residues long. With 4 bases removed from V and 9 bases from J, the gap between germline ends came to 17 bases. Germline V gene lookup returns CDR1 SGHRS and CDR2 YFSETQ.

This clonotype has ten or more counts. The rearrangement links TRBV4-2 to TRBJ1-1, with D unclear. The CDR3 is 13 residues long. Germline loops: CDR1 LGHNA, CDR2 YNFKEQ. Trimming left V 5 bases short and J 1 base short, with 8 bases between. CDR3 nucleotide sequence: TGTGCCAGCAGCTACCAGTCGAACACTGAAGCTTTCTTT. Protein product: CASSYQSNTEAFF.

To note about this clonotype: Compared with germline, one end of the junction differs, possibly owing to a read error. The chain is built from TRBV10-3 and TRBJ1-2; weak D call: TRBD1 (5 bases). The V gene's germline CDR1 is ENHRY and CDR2 SYGVKD. The CDR3 is 10 amino acids. The CDR3 region is CAISERGSTF. CDR3 DNA sequence: TGTGCCATCAGTGAGAGGGGCTCCACCTTC.